Given below is one TCR beta chain in context. The sample belongs to a study of Graves' ophthalmopathy and Graves' hyperthyroidism. Amplified TCR beta CDR3 regions were obtained using RNA transcripts as template. The library came from an HTBI-primed first-round RT-PCR and a second-round multiplex PCR. TCRdb re-derived calls from the multiplex PCR reads in MiXCR, one entry per CDR3 protein. The sample shows 500,000 to 800,000 distinct CDR3 sequences, about two fifths of them seen only once. The sample consisted of peripheral blood. The TCR comes from an adult man with Graves' ophthalmopathy.

The CDR3 region is CSVAHLRRQGIQHF. DNA of the CDR3: TGCAGCGTCGCCCATTTGAGGAGACAGGGTATTCAGCATTTT. This chain links TRBV29-1 with TRBJ1-5; 7 bases are a match to TRBD1. CDR1 and CDR2 (germline): SQVTM, ANQGSEA. There are 14 residues in the CDR3. Germline trimming cut 6 bases from V and 13 bases from J; bases unmatched to any gene: 18.